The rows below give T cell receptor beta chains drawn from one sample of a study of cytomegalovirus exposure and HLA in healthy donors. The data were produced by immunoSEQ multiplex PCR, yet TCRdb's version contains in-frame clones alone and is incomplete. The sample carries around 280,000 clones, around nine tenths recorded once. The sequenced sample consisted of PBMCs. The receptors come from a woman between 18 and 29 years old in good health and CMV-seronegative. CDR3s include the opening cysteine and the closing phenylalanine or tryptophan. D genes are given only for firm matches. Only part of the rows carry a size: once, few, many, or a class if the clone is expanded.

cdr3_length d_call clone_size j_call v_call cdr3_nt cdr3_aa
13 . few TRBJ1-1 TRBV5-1 TGCGCCAGCAGCTTGGCCACGGGCACTGAAGCTTTCTTT CASSLATGTEAFF
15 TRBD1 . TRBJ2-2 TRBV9 TGTGCCAGCAGCGTAAGGGACAGGGGGAACGGGGAGCTGTTTTTT CASSVRDRGNGELFF
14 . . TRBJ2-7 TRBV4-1 TGCGCCAGCAGCCAAAGGGGGGGGCGCGACGAGCAGTACTTC CASSQRGGRDEQYF
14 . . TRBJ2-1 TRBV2 TGTGCCAGCAATCTTCGTGGAGCTTACAATGAGCAGTTCTTC CASNLRGAYNEQFF
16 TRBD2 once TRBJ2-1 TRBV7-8 TGTGCCAGCAGCTTAGTACTCGGCGGGGGGGCGAATGAGCAGTTCTTC CASSLVLGGGANEQFF
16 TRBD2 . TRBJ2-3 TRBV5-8 TGTGCCAGCAGCTTCTTAGCGGGGGGTAGTTGGGATACGCAGTATTTT CASSFLAGGSWDTQYF
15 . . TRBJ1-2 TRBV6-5 TGTGCCAGCAGTTACGGGGCGGCTCTTCGAAGGGGCTACACCTTC CASSYGAALRRGYTF
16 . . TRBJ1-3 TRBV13 TGTGCCAGCAGCTTAGAGGACTCGAGCTCTGGAAACACCATATATTTT CASSLEDSSSGNTIYF
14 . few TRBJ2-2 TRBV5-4 TGTGCCAGCAGCCCGGGACAGAACACCGGGGAGCTGTTTTTT CASSPGQNTGELFF
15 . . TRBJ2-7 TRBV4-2 TGTGCCAGCAGCCAAGATCTGGGAACAGGGAACGAGCAGTACTTC CASSQDLGTGNEQYF
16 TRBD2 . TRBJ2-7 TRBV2 TGTGCCAGCATGGGGACTAGCGGGGGGGCCATCTACGAGCAGTACTTC CASMGTSGGAIYEQYF
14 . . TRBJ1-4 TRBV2 TGTGCCAGCAGTGTGGTGTCACAGAATGAAAAACTGTTTTTT CASSVVSQNEKLFF
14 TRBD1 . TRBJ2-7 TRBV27 TGTGCCAGCAGTTCCCAGGGGGCAGGCCACGAGCAGTACTTC CASSSQGAGHEQYF
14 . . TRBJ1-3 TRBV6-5 TGTGCCAGTTGGCCCCCCGGAGACGGAAACACCATATATTTT CASWPPGDGNTIYF
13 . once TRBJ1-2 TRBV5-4 TGTGCCAGCAGCTTGTTAAGGCTAGAGGGCTACACCTTC CASSLLRLEGYTF
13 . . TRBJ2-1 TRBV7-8 TGTGCCAGCAGCTTAGGTAGTTACAATGAGCAGTTCTTC CASSLGSYNEQFF
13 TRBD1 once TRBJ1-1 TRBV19 TGTGCCAGTAGTCCGACAGGGTACACTGAAGCTTTCTTT CASSPTGYTEAFF
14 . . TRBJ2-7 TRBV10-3 TGTGCCATCAGTGGTACCCCCTACTCCTACGAGCAGTACTTC CAISGTPYSYEQYF
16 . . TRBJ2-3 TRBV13 TGTGCCAGCAGCTTAGGGGGCGGGGCGACTATATACACGCAGTATTTT CASSLGGGATIYTQYF
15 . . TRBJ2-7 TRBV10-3 TGTGCCATCAGCTACGAACGGAAGGGGGCCTACGAGCAGTACTTC CAISYERKGAYEQYF
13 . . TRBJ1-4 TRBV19 TGTGCCAGTAGTATGGTCTATAATGAAAAACTGTTTTTT CASSMVYNEKLFF
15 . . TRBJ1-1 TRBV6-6 TGTGCCAGCAGTTACGGTGGGGGGATGAACACTGAAGCTTTCTTT CASSYGGGMNTEAFF
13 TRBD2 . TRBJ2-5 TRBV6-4 TGTGCCAGCAGTCGGACTAGCGAAGAGACCCAGTACTTC CASSRTSEETQYF
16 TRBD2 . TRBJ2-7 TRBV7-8 TGTGCCAGCAGCGTCTCCCTAGCGGGGGACTCCTACGAGCAGTACTTC CASSVSLAGDSYEQYF
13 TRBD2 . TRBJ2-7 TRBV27 TGTGCCAGCAGCATAGCGGGGGGATACGAGCAGTACTTC CASSIAGGYEQYF
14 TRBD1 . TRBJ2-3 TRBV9 TGTGCCAGCAGCGCCGGGACAGGGGAAGATACGCAGTATTTT CASSAGTGEDTQYF
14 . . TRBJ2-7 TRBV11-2 TGTGCCAGCAGCTTATCCGACTTATCCTACGAGCAGTACTTC CASSLSDLSYEQYF
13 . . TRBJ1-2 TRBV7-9 TGTGCCAGCAGCTTAAGAGGGAGAGATGGCTACACCTTC CASSLRGRDGYTF
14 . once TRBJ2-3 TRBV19 TGTGCCAGTAGTCGAGGATCTAGCACAGATACGCAGTATTTT CASSRGSSTDTQYF
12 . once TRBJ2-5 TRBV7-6 TGTGCCAGCAGCCCTACCGAAGAGACCCAGTACTTC CASSPTEETQYF
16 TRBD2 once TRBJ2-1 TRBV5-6 TGTGCCAGCAGCTGGGGACTAGCGGGGGGGCACAATGAGCAGTTCTTC CASSWGLAGGHNEQFF
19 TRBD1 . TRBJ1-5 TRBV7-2 TGTGCCAGCAGCTTACGGCCGACAGGGGGGCAATATAGCAATCAGCCCCAGCATTTT CASSLRPTGGQYSNQPQHF
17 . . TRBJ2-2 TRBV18 TGTGCCAGCTCACCAAGTCGACAGGTTCCGAACACCGGGGAGCTGTTTTTT CASSPSRQVPNTGELFF
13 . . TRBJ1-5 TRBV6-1 TGTGCCAGCAGGACAGGTCCCGGTCAGCCCCAGCATTTT CASRTGPGQPQHF
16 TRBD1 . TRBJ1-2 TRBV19 TGTGCCAGTACAAGGACAGGGTATTGGGCTAACTATGGCTACACCTTC CASTRTGYWANYGYTF
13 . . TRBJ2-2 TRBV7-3 TGTGCCAGCAGCCGACAGAACACCGGGGAGCTGTTTTTT CASSRQNTGELFF
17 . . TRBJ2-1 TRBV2 TGTGCCAGCAGTGAAGCGGAGTACCGGCAATCCTACAATGAGCAGTTCTTC CASSEAEYRQSYNEQFF
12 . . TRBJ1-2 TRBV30 TGTGCCCTTGGGCAGGGCCCTTATGGCTACACCTTC CALGQGPYGYTF
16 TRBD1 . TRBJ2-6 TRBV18 TGTGCCAGCTCCCCGGGACAGAGCTCTGGGGCCAACGTCCTGACTTTC CASSPGQSSGANVLTF
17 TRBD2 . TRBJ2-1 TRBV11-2 TGTGCCAGCAGCTTAGGATGGCTAGCGGGGGGGCAGGATGAGCAGTTCTTC CASSLGWLAGGQDEQFF
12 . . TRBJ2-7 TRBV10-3 TGTGCCATCGGCCAGGGGTCCTACGAGCAGTACTTC CAIGQGSYEQYF
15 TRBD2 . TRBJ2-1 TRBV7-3 TGTGCCAGCAGCTTAGGAGCGGGGGGCGGGAATGAGCAGTTCTTC CASSLGAGGGNEQFF
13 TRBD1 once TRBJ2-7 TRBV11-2 TGTGCCAGCAGCCGACAGGGGGTCGACGAGCAGTACTTC CASSRQGVDEQYF
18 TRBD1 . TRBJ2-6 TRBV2 TGTGCCAGCAGTGTGGACAGGGGGAGGGTTTTTGGGGCCAACGTCCTGACTTTC CASSVDRGRVFGANVLTF
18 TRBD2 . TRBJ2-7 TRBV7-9 TGTGCCAGCAGCGTCCCCAAATGGGTGCTAGCGGTGACCTACGAGCAGTACTTC CASSVPKWVLAVTYEQYF
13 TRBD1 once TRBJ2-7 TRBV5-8 TGTGCCAGCAGCTGGGCGACAGGGAACGAGCAGTACTTC CASSWATGNEQYF
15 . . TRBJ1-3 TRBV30 TGTGCCTGGAGTGTCGGCAGGGGACCCGGAAACACCATATATTTT CAWSVGRGPGNTIYF
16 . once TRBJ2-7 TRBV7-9 TGTGCCAGCAGCTCACGTATTTCAACAGGCGCCTACGAGCAGTACTTC CASSSRISTGAYEQYF